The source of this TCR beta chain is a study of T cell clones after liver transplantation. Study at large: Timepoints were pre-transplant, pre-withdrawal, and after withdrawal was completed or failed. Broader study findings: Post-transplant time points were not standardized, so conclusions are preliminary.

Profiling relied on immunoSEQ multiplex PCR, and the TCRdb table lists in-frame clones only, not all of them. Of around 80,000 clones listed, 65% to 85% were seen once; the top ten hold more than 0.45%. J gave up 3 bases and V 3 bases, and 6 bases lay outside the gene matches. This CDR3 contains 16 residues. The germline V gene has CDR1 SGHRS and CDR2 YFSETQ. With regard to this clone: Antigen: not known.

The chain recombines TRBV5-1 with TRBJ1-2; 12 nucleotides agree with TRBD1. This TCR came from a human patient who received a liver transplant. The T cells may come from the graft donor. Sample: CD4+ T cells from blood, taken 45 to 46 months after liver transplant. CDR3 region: CASSSRDRGRYYGYTF. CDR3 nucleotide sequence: TGCGCCAGCAGCTCCCGGGACAGGGGGCGGTACTATGGCTACACCTTC.